These T cell receptor beta chains were read from a single sample in a study of T cell responses to AZD1222 COVID-19 vaccine. Some clones are missing from TCRdb's copy, which holds only in-frame ones; the method was immunoSEQ multiplex PCR. The sample holds roughly 150,000 clones, around 90% seen once. The starting material was peripheral blood, obtained on day 0 of AZD1222 vaccination. Every receptor here comes from an adult in good health. Each CDR3 is given with its conserved first and last residue. Fields, in order: V gene, D gene, J gene, clone size, CDR3 length, CDR3 DNA, CDR3 protein. D genes are given only for firm matches. Clone size, where shown, is once, few, many, or a class for clones that have expanded.

>TRBV10-3|-|TRBJ2-4|once|16
TGTGCCATCAGTGAGTCGGGGGGGCCTACCAAAAACATTCAGTACTTC
CAISESGGPTKNIQYF
>TRBV6-5|-|TRBJ2-1|-|14
TGTGCCAGCAGCTTTGGGGGGAATTACAATGAGCAGTTCTTC
CASSFGGNYNEQFF
>TRBV7-2|TRBD1|TRBJ1-2|-|17
TGTGCCAGCAGCTTAGCGCATAGGGGGACAGCTAACTATGGCTACACCTTC
CASSLAHRGTANYGYTF
>TRBV12-3/TRBV12-4|TRBD1|TRBJ2-5|-|13
TGTGCCAGCAGTCCCCAGACAGGGTCGACCCAGTACTTC
CASSPQTGSTQYF
>TRBV9|TRBD1|TRBJ2-6|-|19
TGTGCCAGCAGCGTTGAGGGGGCCCTTTACCTCTCTGGGGCCAACGTCCTGACTTTC
CASSVEGALYLSGANVLTF
>TRBV29-1|-|TRBJ1-1|-|12
TGCAGCGGTACGGGGGGCGGTTCGGGAGCTTTCTTT
CSGTGGGSGAFF
>TRBV7-3|-|TRBJ2-2|-|14
TGTGCCAGCAGCTTAGGAAGAAACACCGGGGAGCTGTTTTTT
CASSLGRNTGELFF
>TRBV28|-|TRBJ2-5|-|16
TGTGCCAGCAGTTTAGGGGGGGCCAGGATAGGACAGACCCAGTACTTC
CASSLGGARIGQTQYF
>TRBV6-5|TRBD2|TRBJ2-3|-|15
TGTGCCAGCACGGGGAGCGGGAGAGGCACAGATACGCAGTATTTT
CASTGSGRGTDTQYF
>TRBV7-2|TRBD1|TRBJ2-2|few|16
TGTGCCAGCAGCTTTCGGACAGGGGGCGGCACCGGGGAGCTGTTTTTT
CASSFRTGGGTGELFF
>TRBV19|TRBD2|TRBJ2-1|once|17
TGTGCCAGTAGTATACGAAGCGGGAGGCCCGCCGGCAATGAGCAGTTCTTC
CASSIRSGRPAGNEQFF
>TRBV5-1|-|TRBJ1-5|-|14
TGCGCCAGCAGCCCTACTAGCGGCAATCAGCCCCAGCATTTT
CASSPTSGNQPQHF
>TRBV7-9|-|TRBJ1-5|once|12
TGTGCCAGCAGCATAGGGGATCAGCCCCAGCATTTT
CASSIGDQPQHF
>TRBV11-2|TRBD2|TRBJ2-5|-|18
TGTGCCAGCAGCTTAGCCCTAGCGGGAGTGGCCCCCCAAGAGACCCAGTACTTC
CASSLALAGVAPQETQYF
>TRBV6-2/TRBV6-3|-|TRBJ2-7|-|16
TGTGCCAGCAGTTCCTCCACTGAGGGGAGGGGGTACGAGCAGTACTTC
CASSSSTEGRGYEQYF
>TRBV27|TRBD2|TRBJ2-2|-|17
TGTGCCAGCAGTTTGGATTACGGACTAGCGGGACCCGGGGAGCTGTTTTTT
CASSLDYGLAGPGELFF
>TRBV7-2|-|TRBJ2-7|-|13
TGTGCCAGCAGCTTAGAAAGACCCTTGGAGCAGTACTTC
CASSLERPLEQYF
>TRBV27|-|TRBJ1-2|-|16
TGTGCCAGCAGTTCAATGACCGGGGAGGCTAACTATGGCTACACCTTC
CASSSMTGEANYGYTF
>TRBV6-5|-|TRBJ2-7|-|13
TGTGCCAGCAGGAAAGTAGACTCTTACGAGCAGTACTTC
CASRKVDSYEQYF
>TRBV5-1|TRBD2|TRBJ2-1|-|16
TGCGCCAGCAGCTTGGAAGGGCGGGAGGTCTACAATGAGCAGTTCTTC
CASSLEGREVYNEQFF
>TRBV6-5|TRBD1|TRBJ1-5|-|14
TGTGCCAGCAGTAAACAGGGGGGAAATCAGCCCCAGCATTTT
CASSKQGGNQPQHF
>TRBV28|TRBD2|TRBJ2-7|-|15
TGTGCCAGCAGTTTAGGATCTAGCGGGAGCTACGAGCAGTACTTC
CASSLGSSGSYEQYF
>TRBV6-5|-|TRBJ1-2|-|14
TGTGCCAGCAGACTGGGCAGAGGGAGCTATGGCTACACCTTC
CASRLGRGSYGYTF
>TRBV7-9|-|TRBJ2-3|few|15
TGTGCCAGCAGCCAAAGGGACCCAGTCACAGATACGCAGTATTTT
CASSQRDPVTDTQYF
>TRBV4-1|-|TRBJ2-7|-|18
TGCGCCAGCAGCCGAAGCCGTATCCTCGGAGGGAACACCTACGAGCAGTACTTC
CASSRSRILGGNTYEQYF
>TRBV5-1|-|TRBJ1-1|-|15
TGCGCCAGCAGCTTGTTTCCGTCGGGAAACACTGAAGCTTTCTTT
CASSLFPSGNTEAFF
>TRBV28|-|TRBJ1-1|-|13
TGTGCCAGCAGTTTCGGAGAGAACACTGAAGCTTTCTTT
CASSFGENTEAFF
>TRBV27|-|TRBJ1-5|-|15
TGTGCCAGCAGTTTATCGTCAGGGCCCCGTCAGCCCCAGCATTTT
CASSLSSGPRQPQHF
>TRBV24-1|-|TRBJ1-2|-|12
TGTGCCACCAGTGGACCCGGTGCAAGCTACACCTTC
CATSGPGASYTF
>TRBV19|-|TRBJ1-6|-|13
TGTGCCACAGATTCAGCCCCAGGCTCACCCCTCCACTTT
CATDSAPGSPLHF
>TRBV24-1|TRBD1|TRBJ2-3|-|14
TGTGCCACCAGTGACCCTCGACAGGGGGACACGCAGTATTTT
CATSDPRQGDTQYF
>TRBV3-1/TRBV3-2|-|TRBJ2-7|-|13
TGTGCCAGCAGCCAAGATCGGGGTAGGCGGCAGTACTTC
CASSQDRGRRQYF
>TRBV6-1|-|TRBJ2-7|-|16
TGTGCCAGCAGTGGTCTCCGGACGGGGAGCTCCTACGAGCAGTACTTC
CASSGLRTGSSYEQYF
>TRBV5-4|-|TRBJ2-1|-|15
TGTGCCAGCAGCCAAAGACTAGTTCAGTGGGATGAGCAGTTCTTC
CASSQRLVQWDEQFF
>TRBV30|TRBD1|TRBJ1-2|few|14
TGTGCCTGGAGTGGGCCAGGGGGCATCGGTGGCTACACCTTC
CAWSGPGGIGGYTF
>TRBV9|-|TRBJ2-5|few|14
TGTGCCAGCAGCGTAGGCCAGCTGGGGGAGACCCAGTACTTC
CASSVGQLGETQYF
>TRBV25-1|TRBD1|TRBJ1-4|-|15
TGTGCCAGCTCGAGAGAGGGGGACAGGGGCTGGAAACTGTTTTTT
CASSREGDRGWKLFF
>TRBV6-5|-|TRBJ2-1|-|15
TGTGCCAGCAGTTATCCCCGAGGCGCCTACAATGAGCAGTTCTTC
CASSYPRGAYNEQFF
>TRBV5-3|-|TRBJ1-1|few|14
TGTGCCAGAAACCAAATCGGGGGTAACACTGAAGCTTTCTTT
CARNQIGGNTEAFF
>TRBV4-3|-|TRBJ1-5|-|13
TGCGCCAGCAGCCAAGAAACGGACCAGCCCCAGCATTTT
CASSQETDQPQHF
>TRBV28|-|TRBJ2-1|-|15
TGTGCCAGCAAATTTGAAGGGCTAGTCTACAATGAGCAGTTCTTC
CASKFEGLVYNEQFF
>TRBV27|-|TRBJ1-5|-|15
TGTGCCAGCAGTTTATCGCCCGGGGGGGGTCAGCCCCAGCATTTT
CASSLSPGGGQPQHF
>TRBV18|-|TRBJ2-7|-|15
TGTGCCAGCTCGGAGGACATGGCCGTCTCCTACGAGCAGTACTTC
CASSEDMAVSYEQYF
>TRBV9|TRBD2|TRBJ2-5|-|14
TGTGCCAGCAGCGTAGAAATGGCGGGAGACCCTCGGTACTTC
CASSVEMAGDPRYF
>TRBV9|TRBD1|TRBJ2-2|once|16
TGTGCCAGCAGCGTAGGTGCAGGGGGAGTGTCCGGGGAGCTGTTTTTT
CASSVGAGGVSGELFF
>TRBV28|-|TRBJ1-2|-|15
TGTGCCAGCAGCCAATACAGGGCCGCTAACTATGGCTACACCTTC
CASSQYRAANYGYTF
>TRBV29-1|TRBD1|TRBJ1-2|-|15
TGCAGCGTTGGAGGGACAGGGGGCCTTGACTATGGCTACACCTTC
CSVGGTGGLDYGYTF
>TRBV19|-|TRBJ2-7|-|11
TGTGCCAGTAGTTGGGGATACGAGCAGTACTTC
CASSWGYEQYF
>TRBV28|-|TRBJ2-4|-|13
TGTGCCAGCAGGAACAGGGCCGTGGACATTCAGTACTTC
CASRNRAVDIQYF
>TRBV12-5|-|TRBJ1-2|-|14
TGTGCTAGTGGGCTGGACGGGCGGGACTATGGCTACACCTTC
CASGLDGRDYGYTF
>TRBV5-1|-|TRBJ1-1|-|16
TGCGCCAGCAGCTTGGCCATTCAGAATGTGAACACTGAAGCTTTCTTT
CASSLAIQNVNTEAFF
>TRBV28|TRBD2|TRBJ2-2|-|19
TGTGCCAGCAGTTTGGCAGCGGGAGGGCCCTTTATGAACACCGGGGAGCTGTTTTTT
CASSLAAGGPFMNTGELFF
>TRBV12-3/TRBV12-4|-|TRBJ2-1|once|12
TGTGCCAGCAGTCCTACAGGGTATGAGCAGTTCTTC
CASSPTGYEQFF
>TRBV6-2/TRBV6-3|TRBD1|TRBJ1-5|-|18
TGTGCCAGCAGTTACTGGGGACAGGGGACCCTAGGCATGGAGCCCCAGCATTTT
CASSYWGQGTLGMEPQHF
>TRBV9|TRBD2|TRBJ2-7|once|14
TGTGCCAGCAGCGTAGTAGCGGGGGACTACGAGCAGTACTTC
CASSVVAGDYEQYF
>TRBV6-5|TRBD2|TRBJ2-1|once|13
TGTGCCAGCAGGGGGACTAGCGGAGGTGAGCAGTTCTTC
CASRGTSGGEQFF
>TRBV15|-|TRBJ1-2|-|15
TGTGCCACCAGCAGAGATAATACATGGCTGGATGGCTACACCTTC
CATSRDNTWLDGYTF
>TRBV3-1/TRBV3-2|-|TRBJ2-7|-|12
TGTGCCAGCAGCACAGGCTCCTACGAGCAGTACTTC
CASSTGSYEQYF
>TRBV9|TRBD1|TRBJ1-6|-|15
TGTGCCAGCAGCGCATCAGGGGGCCATAATTCACCCCTCCACTTT
CASSASGGHNSPLHF
>TRBV7-2|TRBD2|TRBJ2-2|-|17
TGTGCCAGCAGCTTAGGGCTTAGCGGGAGGCGCGCCGGGGAGCTGTTTTTT
CASSLGLSGRRAGELFF